Listed below are T cell receptor beta chains from one sample, sequenced in a study of pediatric ulcerative colitis. TCRdb's table, derived via immunoSEQ multiplex PCR, lists solely in-frame clones and lacks some. The table has 44,000 or so clones, 60% to 85% seen once. The sequenced sample consisted of gut tissue. All receptors come from a girl between 5 and 17 years old with moderate ulcerative colitis. Both conserved end residues are trimmed from each CDR3. The order of the fields is CDR3 protein, D gene, V gene, CDR3 length. A D gene is named only where the DNA matches it firmly.

cdr3_aa: ASSEVQGNYQPQH
d_call: .
v_call: TRBV6-1
cdr3_length: 13

cdr3_aa: ASSFFLDTQY
d_call: .
v_call: TRBV7-2
cdr3_length: 10

cdr3_aa: AWSDERFLSSPLH
d_call: .
v_call: TRBV30
cdr3_length: 13

cdr3_aa: ASSLAGDYNEQF
d_call: .
v_call: TRBV11-2
cdr3_length: 12

cdr3_aa: ASSSGQGASEAF
d_call: TRBD1
v_call: TRBV28
cdr3_length: 12

cdr3_aa: AWSPLRRGGLNHGYT
d_call: .
v_call: TRBV30
cdr3_length: 15

cdr3_aa: ASSPPSGAAVSGELF
d_call: .
v_call: TRBV18
cdr3_length: 15

cdr3_aa: ASRGNSNQPQH
d_call: .
v_call: TRBV6-5
cdr3_length: 11

cdr3_aa: SAGLGGAGELF
d_call: TRBD2
v_call: TRBV29-1
cdr3_length: 11

cdr3_aa: SAVLDTQY
d_call: .
v_call: TRBV20-1
cdr3_length: 8

cdr3_aa: ASSQEAGINEKLF
d_call: .
v_call: TRBV5-5
cdr3_length: 13

cdr3_aa: ASSQMTGNRHTQY
d_call: .
v_call: TRBV4-1
cdr3_length: 13

cdr3_aa: ASSLVGDHYEQY
d_call: .
v_call: TRBV5-1
cdr3_length: 12

cdr3_aa: ASSQPTGWGRTGELF
d_call: .
v_call: TRBV4-1
cdr3_length: 15